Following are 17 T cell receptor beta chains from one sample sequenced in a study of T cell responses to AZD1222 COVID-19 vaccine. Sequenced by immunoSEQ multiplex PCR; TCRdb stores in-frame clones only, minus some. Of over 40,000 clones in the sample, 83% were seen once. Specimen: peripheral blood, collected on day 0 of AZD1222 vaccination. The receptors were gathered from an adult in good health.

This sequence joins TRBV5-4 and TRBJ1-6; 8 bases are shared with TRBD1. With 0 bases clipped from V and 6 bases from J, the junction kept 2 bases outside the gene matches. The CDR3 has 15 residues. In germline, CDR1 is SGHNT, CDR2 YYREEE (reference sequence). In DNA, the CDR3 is TGTGCCAGCAGCTTGGGGACAGGGCGTAATTCACCCCTCCACTTT. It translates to CASSLGTGRNSPLHF.

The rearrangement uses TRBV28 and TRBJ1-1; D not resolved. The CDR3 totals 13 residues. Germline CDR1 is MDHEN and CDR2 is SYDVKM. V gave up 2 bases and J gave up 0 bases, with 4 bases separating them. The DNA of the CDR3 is TGTGCCAGCAGTTTAAAAGTGAACACTGAAGCTTTCTTT. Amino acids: CASSLKVNTEAFF. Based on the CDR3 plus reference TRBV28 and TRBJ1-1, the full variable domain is DVKVTQSSRYLVKRTGEKVFLECVQDMDHENMFWYRQDPGLGLRLIYFSYDVKMKEKGDIPEGYSVSREKKERFSLILESASTNQTSMYLCASSLKVNTEAFFGQGTRLTVV.

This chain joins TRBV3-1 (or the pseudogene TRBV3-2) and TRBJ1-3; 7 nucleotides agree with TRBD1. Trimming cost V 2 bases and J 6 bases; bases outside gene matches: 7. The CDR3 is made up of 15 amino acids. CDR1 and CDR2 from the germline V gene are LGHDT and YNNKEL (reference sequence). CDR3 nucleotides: TGTGCCAGCAGCCAACACGACAGGGATGCAAACACCATATATTTT. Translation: CASSQHDRDANTIYF.

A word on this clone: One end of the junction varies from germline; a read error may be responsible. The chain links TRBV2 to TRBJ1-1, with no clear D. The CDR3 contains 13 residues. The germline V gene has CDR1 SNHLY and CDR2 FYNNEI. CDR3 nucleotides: TGTGCCAGCATTGAACAGAGGAACACTGAAGCTTTCTTT. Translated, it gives CASIEQRNTEAFF.

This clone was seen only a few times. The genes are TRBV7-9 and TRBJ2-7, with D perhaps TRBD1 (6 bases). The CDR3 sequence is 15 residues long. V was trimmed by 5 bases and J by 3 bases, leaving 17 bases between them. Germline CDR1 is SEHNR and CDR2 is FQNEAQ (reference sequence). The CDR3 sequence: CASSPPGTLNYEQYF. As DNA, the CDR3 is TGTGCCAGCAGCCCGCCCGGGACATTGAACTACGAGCAGTACTTC.

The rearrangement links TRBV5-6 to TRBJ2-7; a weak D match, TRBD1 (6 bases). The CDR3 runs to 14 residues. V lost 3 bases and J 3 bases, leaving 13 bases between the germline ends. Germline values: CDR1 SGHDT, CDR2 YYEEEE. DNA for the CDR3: TGTGCCAGCAGCTCCTTGGGACACCACTACGAGCAGTACTTC. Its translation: CASSSLGHHYEQYF.

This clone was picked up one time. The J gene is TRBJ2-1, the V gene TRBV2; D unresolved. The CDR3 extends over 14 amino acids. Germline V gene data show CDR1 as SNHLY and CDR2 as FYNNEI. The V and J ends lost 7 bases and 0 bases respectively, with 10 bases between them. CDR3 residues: CASNFMSSYNEQFF. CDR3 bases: TGTGCCAGCAATTTCATGAGCTCCTACAATGAGCAGTTCTTC. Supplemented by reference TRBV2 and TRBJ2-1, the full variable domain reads EPEVTQTPSHQVTQMGQEVILRCVPISNHLYFYWYRQILGQKVEFLVSFYNNEISEKSEIFDDQFSVERPDGSNFTLKIRSTKLEDSAMYFCASNFMSSYNEQFFGPGTRLTVL.

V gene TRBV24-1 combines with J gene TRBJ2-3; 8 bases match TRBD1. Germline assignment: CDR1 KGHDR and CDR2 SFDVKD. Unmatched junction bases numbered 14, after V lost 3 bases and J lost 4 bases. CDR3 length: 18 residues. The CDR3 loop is CATSDALPWQGAADTQYF. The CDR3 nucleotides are TGTGCCACCAGTGATGCGTTGCCGTGGCAGGGGGCCGCAGATACGCAGTATTTT.

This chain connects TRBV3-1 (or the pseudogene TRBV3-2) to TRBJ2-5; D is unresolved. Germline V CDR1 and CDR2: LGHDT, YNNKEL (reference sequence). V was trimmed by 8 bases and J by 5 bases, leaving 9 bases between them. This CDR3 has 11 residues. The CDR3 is CASSLGETQYF. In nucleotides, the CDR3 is TGTGCCAGCTCCCTCGGGGAGACCCAGTACTTC.

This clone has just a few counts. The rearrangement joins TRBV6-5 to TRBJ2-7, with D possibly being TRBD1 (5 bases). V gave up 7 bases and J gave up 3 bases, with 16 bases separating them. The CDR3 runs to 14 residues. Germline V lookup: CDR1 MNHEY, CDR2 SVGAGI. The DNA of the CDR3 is TGTGCCAGCAACCCCGTTAGGGGCGGCTACGAGCAGTACTTC. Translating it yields CASNPVRGGYEQYF.

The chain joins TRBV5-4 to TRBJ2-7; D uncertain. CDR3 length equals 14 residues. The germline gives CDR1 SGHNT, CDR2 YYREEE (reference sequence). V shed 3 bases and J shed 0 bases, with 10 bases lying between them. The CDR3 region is CASSSTTNSYEQYF. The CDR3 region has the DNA TGTGCCAGCAGCTCCACTACCAACTCCTACGAGCAGTACTTC.

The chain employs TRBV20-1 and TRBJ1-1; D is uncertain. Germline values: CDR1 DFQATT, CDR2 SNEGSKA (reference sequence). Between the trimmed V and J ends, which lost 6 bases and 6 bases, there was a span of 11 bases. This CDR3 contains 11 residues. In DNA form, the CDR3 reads TGCAGTGCCTCGACAAGCTCTGAAGCTTTCTTT. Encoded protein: CSASTSSEAFF.

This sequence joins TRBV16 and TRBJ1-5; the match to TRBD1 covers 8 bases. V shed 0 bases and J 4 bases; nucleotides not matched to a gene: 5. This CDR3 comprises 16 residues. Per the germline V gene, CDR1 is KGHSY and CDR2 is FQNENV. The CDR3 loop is CASSQSGQGANQPQHF. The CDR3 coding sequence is TGTGCCAGCAGCCAATCGGGGCAGGGGGCTAATCAGCCCCAGCATTTT.

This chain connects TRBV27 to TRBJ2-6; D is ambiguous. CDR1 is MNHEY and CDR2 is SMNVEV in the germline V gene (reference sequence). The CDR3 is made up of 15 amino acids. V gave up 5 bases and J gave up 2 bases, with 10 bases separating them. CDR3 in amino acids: CASSALGPGANVLTF. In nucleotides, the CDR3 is TGTGCCAGCAGTGCCCTAGGGCCTGGGGCCAACGTCCTGACTTTC.

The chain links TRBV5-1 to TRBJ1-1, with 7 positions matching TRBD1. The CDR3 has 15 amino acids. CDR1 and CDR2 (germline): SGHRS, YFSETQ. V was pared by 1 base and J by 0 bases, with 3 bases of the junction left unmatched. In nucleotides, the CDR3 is TGCGCCAGCAGCTTGATGGGACAGATGAACACTGAAGCTTTCTTT. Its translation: CASSLMGQMNTEAFF.

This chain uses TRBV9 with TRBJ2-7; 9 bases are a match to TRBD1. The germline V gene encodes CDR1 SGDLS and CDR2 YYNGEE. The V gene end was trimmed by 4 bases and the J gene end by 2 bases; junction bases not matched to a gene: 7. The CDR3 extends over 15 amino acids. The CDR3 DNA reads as TGTGCCAGCAGCCCGGGGACAGGGTGGACCTACGAGCAGTACTTC. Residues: CASSPGTGWTYEQYF.

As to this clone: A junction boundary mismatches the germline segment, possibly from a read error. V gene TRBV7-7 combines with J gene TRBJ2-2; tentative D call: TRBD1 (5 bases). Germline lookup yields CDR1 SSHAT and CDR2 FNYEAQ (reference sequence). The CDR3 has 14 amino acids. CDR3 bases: TGTGCTAGCAGCCCCAGGGAAGGCACCGGGGAGCTGTTTTTT. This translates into CASSPREGTGELFF.